One sample yielded the 7 T cell receptor beta chains listed below, sequenced in a study of blood T cell repertoires in COVID-19. The assay was immunoSEQ multiplex PCR, and TCRdb's table has in-frame clones only and misses some. This table has more than 250,000 clones, about 86% appearing once. The sequencing input was peripheral blood. The receptors originated from a woman aged 45-59 years with acute or convalescent COVID-19.

The chain carries TRBV10-3 and TRBJ1-2; TRBD1 aligns across 8 bases. The ends lost 3 bases at V and 4 bases at J; junction bases unmatched: 13. The CDR3 consists of 17 residues. The germline V gene encodes CDR1 ENHRY and CDR2 SYGVKD. The CDR3 coding sequence is TGTGCCATCAGTGATGCGGTTGGACAGGGAGCGTCCTATGGCTACACCTTC. Amino acids: CAISDAVGQGASYGYTF.

The CDR3 sequence: CASSSGRYNEQFF. The CDR3 nucleotides are TGTGCCAGTAGTAGCGGGAGATACAATGAGCAGTTCTTC. This rearrangement joins TRBV19 to TRBJ2-1; 7 bases fit TRBD2. This CDR3 is built from 13 residues. Germline CDR1 and CDR2: LNHDA and SQIVND (reference sequence). Germline trimming cut 4 bases from V and 4 bases from J; bases unmatched to any gene: 1.

This rearrangement joins TRBV21-1 to TRBJ2-7; TRBD1, as called in the table, went unchecked against the DNA. TRBV21-1 is a listed pseudogene. There are 15 residues in the CDR3. The CDR3 region is CASALRQAFPYEQYF. The CDR3 DNA sequence: TGTGCCAGCGCGCTACGTCAGGCTTTCCCCTACGAGCAGTACTTC.

The sample holds a few counts of this clone. J is TRBJ1-2 and V is TRBV15, with D unresolved. The CDR3 length is 15 residues. The V end lost 0 bases, the J end lost 3 bases, and 11 bases lay between the germline ends. Germline CDR1 LNHNV, CDR2 YYDKDF (reference sequence). CDR3: CATSRDTGMDYGYTF. The CDR3 DNA is TGTGCCACCAGCAGAGATACGGGAATGGACTATGGCTACACCTTC.

V usage is TRBV5-4 and J usage is TRBJ1-4; no definite D call. V was pared by 0 bases and J by 5 bases, with 17 bases between. CDR3 size: 17 residues. Germline-derived CDR1 and CDR2 are SGHNT and YYREEE (reference sequence). CDR3 in DNA: TGTGCCAGCAGCTTGGTGATTCAAGCAGGCCAGAATGAAAAACTGTTTTTT. Protein sequence: CASSLVIQAGQNEKLFF.

The chain is built from TRBV9 and TRBJ2-5; possibly TRBD2 for D (5 bases). V lost 0 bases and J lost 1, with 10 bases in between. There are 15 residues in the CDR3. Germline values: CDR1 SGDLS, CDR2 YYNGEE. In DNA form, the CDR3 reads TGTGCCAGCAGCGTAGGAAACGGGATCCAAGAGACCCAGTACTTC. This sequence encodes CASSVGNGIQETQYF.

The CDR3 loop reads CSTIQGSYTEAFF. CDR3 nucleotides: TGCAGCACAATCCAGGGGTCATACACTGAAGCTTTCTTT. The J gene is TRBJ1-1, the V gene TRBV29-1, with a possible D match to TRBD1 (6 bases). The germline V gene encodes CDR1 SQVTM and CDR2 ANQGSEA. Trimming removed 8 bases at V and 3 bases at J, with 16 bases between. The length of the CDR3 is 13 residues.